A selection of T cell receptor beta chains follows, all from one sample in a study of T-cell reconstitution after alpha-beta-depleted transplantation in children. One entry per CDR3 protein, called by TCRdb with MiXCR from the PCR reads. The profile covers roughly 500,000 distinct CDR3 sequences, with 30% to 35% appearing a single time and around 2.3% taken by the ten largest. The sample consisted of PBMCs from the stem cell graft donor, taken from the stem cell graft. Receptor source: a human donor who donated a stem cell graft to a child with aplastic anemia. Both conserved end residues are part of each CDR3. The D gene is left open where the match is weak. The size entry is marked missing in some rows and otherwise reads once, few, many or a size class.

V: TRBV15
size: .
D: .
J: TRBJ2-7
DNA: TGTGCCACCAGCAGCGACTGGTCCTACGAGCAGTACTTC
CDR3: CATSSDWSYEQYF

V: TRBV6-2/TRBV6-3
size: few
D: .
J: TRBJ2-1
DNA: TGTGCCAGCAGTTACCCCAACTACAATGAGCAGTTCTTC
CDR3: CASSYPNYNEQFF

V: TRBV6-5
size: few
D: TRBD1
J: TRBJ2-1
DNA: TGTGCCAGCAGTTACAACGCAGGGGGCAATGAGCAGTTCTTC
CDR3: CASSYNAGGNEQFF

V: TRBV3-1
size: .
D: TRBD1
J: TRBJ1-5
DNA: TGTGCCAGCTCGGACAGGGACAATCAGCCCCAGCATTTT
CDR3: CASSDRDNQPQHF

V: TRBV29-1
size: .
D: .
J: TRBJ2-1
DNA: TGCAGCGTTGATGGGGCCAATGAGCAGTTCTTC
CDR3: CSVDGANEQFF

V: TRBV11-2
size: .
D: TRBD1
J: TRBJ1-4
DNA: TGTGCCAGCAGCTTTCAGCCGGGGACAGGGGTTGAAAAACTGTTTTTT
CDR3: CASSFQPGTGVEKLFF

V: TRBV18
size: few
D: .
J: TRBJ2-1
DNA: TGTGCCAGCTCACAGACGTTAGGGTACAATGAGCAGTTCTTC
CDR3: CASSQTLGYNEQFF

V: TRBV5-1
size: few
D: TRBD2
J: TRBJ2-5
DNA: TGCGCCAGCAGCTTATCTAGCGGGAGCGGGGGGCCAGAGACCCAGTACTTC
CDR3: CASSLSSGSGGPETQYF

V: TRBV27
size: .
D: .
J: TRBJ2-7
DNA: TGTGCCAGCAGTCCGACGACATTGCCGGACGAGCAGTACTTC
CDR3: CASSPTTLPDEQYF

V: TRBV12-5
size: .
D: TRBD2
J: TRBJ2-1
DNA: TGTGCTAGTGGTTTGGTGCCTAGCGGGTCTTCTCGACTGAGCTCCTACAATGAGCAGTTCTTC
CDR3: CASGLVPSGSSRLSSYNEQFF

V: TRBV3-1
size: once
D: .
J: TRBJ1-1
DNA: TGTGCCAGCAGCCCACCAGGACCGCCGGGCACTGAAGCTTTCTTT
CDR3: CASSPPGPPGTEAFF

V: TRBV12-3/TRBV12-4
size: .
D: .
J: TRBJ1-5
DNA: TGTGCCAGCCGGCAGGGCCTAAGCAATCAGCCCCAGCATTTT
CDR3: CASRQGLSNQPQHF

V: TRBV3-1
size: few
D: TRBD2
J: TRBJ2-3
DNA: TGTGCCAGCAGCCGACTTGGGTTTAGCGGGATCACAGATACGCAGTATTTT
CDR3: CASSRLGFSGITDTQYF

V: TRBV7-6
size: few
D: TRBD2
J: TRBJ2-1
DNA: TGTGCCAGCAGCCCCGGGGGTGGCGGGAGGGCCTACAATGAGCAGTTCTTC
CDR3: CASSPGGGGRAYNEQFF